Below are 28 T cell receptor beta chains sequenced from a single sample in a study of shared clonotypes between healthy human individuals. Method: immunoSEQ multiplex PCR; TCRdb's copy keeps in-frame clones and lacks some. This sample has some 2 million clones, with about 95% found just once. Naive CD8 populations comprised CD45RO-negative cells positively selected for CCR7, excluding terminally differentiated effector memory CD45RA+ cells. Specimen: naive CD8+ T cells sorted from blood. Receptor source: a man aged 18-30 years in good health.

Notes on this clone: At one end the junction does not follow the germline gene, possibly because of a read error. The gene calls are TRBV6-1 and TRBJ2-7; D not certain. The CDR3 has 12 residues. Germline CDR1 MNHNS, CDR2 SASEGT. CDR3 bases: TGTGCCAGCAGTGGCAGGACCGATTATCGGGACTTC. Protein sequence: CASSGRTDYRDF.

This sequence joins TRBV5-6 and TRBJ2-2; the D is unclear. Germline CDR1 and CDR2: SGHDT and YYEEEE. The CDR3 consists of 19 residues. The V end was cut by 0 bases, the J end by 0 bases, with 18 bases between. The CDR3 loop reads CASSLVGHWSEANTGELFF. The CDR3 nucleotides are TGTGCCAGCAGCTTGGTCGGCCACTGGTCAGAGGCGAACACCGGGGAGCTGTTTTTT.

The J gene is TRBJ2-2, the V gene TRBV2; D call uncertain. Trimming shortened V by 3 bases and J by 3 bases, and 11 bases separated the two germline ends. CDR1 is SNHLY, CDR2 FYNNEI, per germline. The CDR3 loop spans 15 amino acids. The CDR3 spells CASSEDGIYTGELFF. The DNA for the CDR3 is TGTGCCAGCAGTGAGGACGGTATTTACACCGGGGAGCTGTTTTTT.

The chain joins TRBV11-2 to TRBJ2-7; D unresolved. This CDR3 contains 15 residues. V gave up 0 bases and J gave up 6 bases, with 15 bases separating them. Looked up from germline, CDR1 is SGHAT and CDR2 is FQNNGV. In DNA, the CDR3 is TGTGCCAGCAGCTTAGAAGGCCCGGGTGTAGGCGAGCAGTACTTC. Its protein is CASSLEGPGVGEQYF.

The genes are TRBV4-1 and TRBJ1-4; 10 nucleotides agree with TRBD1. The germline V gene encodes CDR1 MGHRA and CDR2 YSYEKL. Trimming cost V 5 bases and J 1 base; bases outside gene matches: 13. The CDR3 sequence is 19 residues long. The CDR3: CASSGYDRGRFGTNEKLFF. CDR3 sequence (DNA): TGCGCCAGCAGCGGATACGACAGGGGGCGGTTCGGAACTAATGAAAAACTGTTTTTT.

CDR3 in DNA: TGTGCCTCAAGGTCCGGGGGGGGCAATCAGCCCCAGCATTTT. It encodes CASRSGGGNQPQHF. The chain carries TRBV27 and TRBJ1-5; tentative D call: TRBD1 (5 bases). The CDR3 is 14 amino acids. The V end was cut by 11 bases, the J end by 2 bases, with 16 bases between. Per germline, CDR1 MNHEY and CDR2 SMNVEV (reference sequence).

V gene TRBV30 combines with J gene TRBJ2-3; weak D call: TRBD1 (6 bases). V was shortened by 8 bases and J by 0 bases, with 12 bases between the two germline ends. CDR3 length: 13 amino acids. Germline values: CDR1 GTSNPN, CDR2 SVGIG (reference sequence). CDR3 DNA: TGTGCCCTGACAGGATCTAGCACAGATACGCAGTATTTT. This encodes CALTGSSTDTQYF.

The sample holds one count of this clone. CDR3 region: CSVEDGGTGVLKGYGYTF. In nucleotides, the CDR3 is TGCAGCGTTGAAGATGGCGGGACAGGCGTATTAAAAGGCTATGGCTACACCTTC. V is TRBV29-1 and J is TRBJ1-2; TRBD1 matches 8 bases. The CDR3 sequence is 18 residues long. In germline, CDR1 is SQVTM, CDR2 ANQGSEA. After removal of 0 bases from V and 4 bases from J, the junction contained 16 bases not matched to a gene. The full variable domain, rest sourced from reference TRBV29-1 and TRBJ1-2, is SAVISQKPSRDICQRGTSLTIQCQVDSQVTMMFWYRQQPGQSLTLIATANQGSEATYESGFVIDKFPISRPNLTFSTLTVSNMSPEDSSIYLCSVEDGGTGVLKGYGYTFGSGTRLTVV.

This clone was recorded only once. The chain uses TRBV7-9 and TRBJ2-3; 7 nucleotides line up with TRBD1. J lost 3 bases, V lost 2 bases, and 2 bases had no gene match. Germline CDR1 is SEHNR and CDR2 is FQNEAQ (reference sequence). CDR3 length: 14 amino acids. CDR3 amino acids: CASSLTGVTDTQYF. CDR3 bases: TGTGCCAGCAGCTTAACAGGGGTTACAGATACGCAGTATTTT.

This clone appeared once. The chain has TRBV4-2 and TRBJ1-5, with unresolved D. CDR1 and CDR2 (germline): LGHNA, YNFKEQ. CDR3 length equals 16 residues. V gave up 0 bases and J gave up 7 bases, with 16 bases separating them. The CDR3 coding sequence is TGTGCCAGCAGCCAAGAGTCGATGGATTTGCTCCAGCCCCAGCATTTT. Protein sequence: CASSQESMDLLQPQHF.

CDR3 amino acids: CASSLRGGWGLNTEAFF. CDR3 nucleotides: TGTGCCAGCAGTCTTCGGGGAGGGTGGGGCCTTAACACTGAAGCTTTCTTT. The chain joins TRBV27 to TRBJ1-1, with D perhaps matching TRBD1 (5 bases). The V end was cut by 5 bases, the J end by 2 bases, with 21 bases between. Germline V CDR1 and CDR2: MNHEY, SMNVEV (reference sequence). CDR3 length: 17 residues.

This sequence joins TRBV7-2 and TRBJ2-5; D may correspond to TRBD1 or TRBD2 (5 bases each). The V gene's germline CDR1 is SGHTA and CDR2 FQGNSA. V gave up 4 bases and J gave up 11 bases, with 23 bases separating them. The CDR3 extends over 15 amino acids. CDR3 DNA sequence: TGTGCCAGCAGCTACAAGCGGTGGCAGGGAGATTCGCAGTACTTC. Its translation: CASSYKRWQGDSQYF.

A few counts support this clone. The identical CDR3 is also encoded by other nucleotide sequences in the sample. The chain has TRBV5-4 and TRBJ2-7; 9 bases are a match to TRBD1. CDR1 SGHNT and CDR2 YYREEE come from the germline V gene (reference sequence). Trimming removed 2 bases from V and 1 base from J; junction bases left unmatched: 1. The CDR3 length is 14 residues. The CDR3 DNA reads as TGTGCCAGCAGCTTCGGACAGGGGTCCTACGAGCAGTACTTC. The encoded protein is CASSFGQGSYEQYF.

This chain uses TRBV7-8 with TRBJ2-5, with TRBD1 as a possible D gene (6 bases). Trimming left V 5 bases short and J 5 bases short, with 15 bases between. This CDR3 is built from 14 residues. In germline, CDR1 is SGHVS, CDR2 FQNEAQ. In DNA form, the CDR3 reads TGTGCCAGCAGCCCAGGGGCATACTCGGAGACCCAGTACTTC. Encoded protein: CASSPGAYSETQYF. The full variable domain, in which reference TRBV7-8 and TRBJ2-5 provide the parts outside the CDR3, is GAGVSQSPRYKVAKRGQDVALRCDPISGHVSLFWYQQALGQGPEFLTYFQNEAQLDKSGLPSDRFFAERPEGSVSTLKIQRTQQEDSAVYLCASSPGAYSETQYFGPGTRLLVL.

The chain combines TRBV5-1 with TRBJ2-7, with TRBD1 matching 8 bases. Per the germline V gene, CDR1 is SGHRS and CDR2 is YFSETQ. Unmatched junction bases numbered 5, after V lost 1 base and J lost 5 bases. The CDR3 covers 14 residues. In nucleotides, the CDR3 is TGCGCCAGCAGCTTGCCGACAGGGGTGGACGAGCAGTACTTC. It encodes CASSLPTGVDEQYF.

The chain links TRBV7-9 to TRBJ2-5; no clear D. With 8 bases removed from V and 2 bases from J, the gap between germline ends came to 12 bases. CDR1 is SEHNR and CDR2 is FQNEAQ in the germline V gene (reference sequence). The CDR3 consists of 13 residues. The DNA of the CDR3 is TGTGCCAGCGCGAAAAGGGATCAAGAGACCCAGTACTTC. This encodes CASAKRDQETQYF.

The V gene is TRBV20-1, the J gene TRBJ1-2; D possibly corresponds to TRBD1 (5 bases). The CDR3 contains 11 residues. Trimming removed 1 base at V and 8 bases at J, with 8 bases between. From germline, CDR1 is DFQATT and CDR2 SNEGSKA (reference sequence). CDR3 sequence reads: CSARGGVGYTF. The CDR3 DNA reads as TGCAGTGCTAGAGGAGGGGTAGGCTACACCTTC.

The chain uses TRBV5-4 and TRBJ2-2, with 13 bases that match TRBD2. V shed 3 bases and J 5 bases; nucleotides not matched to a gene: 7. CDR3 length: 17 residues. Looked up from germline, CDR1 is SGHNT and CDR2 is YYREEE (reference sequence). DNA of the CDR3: TGTGCCAGCAGCTCAGGACTAGCGGGAGTACTTACCGGGGAGCTGTTTTTT. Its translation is CASSSGLAGVLTGELFF.

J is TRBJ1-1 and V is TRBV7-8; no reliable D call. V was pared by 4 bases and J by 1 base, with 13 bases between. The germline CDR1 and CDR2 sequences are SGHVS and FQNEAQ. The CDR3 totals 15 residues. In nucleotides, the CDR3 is TGTGCCAGCAGCTCCTCCCACGGGGAGAACACTGAAGCTTTCTTT. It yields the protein CASSSSHGENTEAFF.

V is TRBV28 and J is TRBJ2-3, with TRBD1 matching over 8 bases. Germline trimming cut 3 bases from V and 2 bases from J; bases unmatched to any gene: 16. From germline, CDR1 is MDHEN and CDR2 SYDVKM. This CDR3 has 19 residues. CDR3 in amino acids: CASSFTPSGGTGDTDTQYF. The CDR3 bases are TGTGCCAGCAGTTTCACTCCTTCGGGCGGGACAGGTGACACAGATACGCAGTATTTT.

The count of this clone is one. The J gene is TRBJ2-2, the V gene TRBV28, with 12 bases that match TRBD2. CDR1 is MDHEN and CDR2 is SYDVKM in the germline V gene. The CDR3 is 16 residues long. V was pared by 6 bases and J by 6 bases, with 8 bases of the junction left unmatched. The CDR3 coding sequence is TGTGCCAGCAGAATGCCTAGCGGGGGGGCCCCCGGGGAGCTGTTTTTT. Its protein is CASRMPSGGAPGELFF.

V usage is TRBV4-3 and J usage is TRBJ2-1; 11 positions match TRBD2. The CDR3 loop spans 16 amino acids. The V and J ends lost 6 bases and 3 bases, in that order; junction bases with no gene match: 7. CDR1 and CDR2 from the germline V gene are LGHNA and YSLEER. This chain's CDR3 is CASSEVAGGNYNEQFF. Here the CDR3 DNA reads TGCGCCAGCAGTGAGGTAGCGGGAGGGAACTACAATGAGCAGTTCTTC.

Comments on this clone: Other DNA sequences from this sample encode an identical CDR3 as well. The CDR3 nucleotides read TGTGCCAGCAGTGATAGGGGGGGGTACAATGAGCAGTTCTTC. Translating gives CASSDRGGYNEQFF. The chain combines TRBV6-1 with TRBJ2-1; a weak D match, TRBD2 (7 bases). Trimming cost V 3 bases and J 4 bases, with 10 bases left between them. The CDR3 loop spans 14 amino acids. Germline V CDR1 and CDR2: MNHNS, SASEGT.

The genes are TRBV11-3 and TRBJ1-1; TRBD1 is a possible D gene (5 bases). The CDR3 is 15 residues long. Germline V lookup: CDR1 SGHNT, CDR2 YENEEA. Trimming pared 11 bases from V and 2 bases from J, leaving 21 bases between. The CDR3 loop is CAEEVSGGTNTEAFF. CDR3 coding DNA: TGTGCCGAAGAGGTATCGGGGGGGACTAACACTGAAGCTTTCTTT.

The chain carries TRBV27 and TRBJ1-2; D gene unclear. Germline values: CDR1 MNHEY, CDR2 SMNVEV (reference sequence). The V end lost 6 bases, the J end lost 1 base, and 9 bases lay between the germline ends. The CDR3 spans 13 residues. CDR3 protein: CASRPTLNYGYTF. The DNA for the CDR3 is TGTGCCAGCAGGCCGACCCTTAACTATGGCTACACCTTC.

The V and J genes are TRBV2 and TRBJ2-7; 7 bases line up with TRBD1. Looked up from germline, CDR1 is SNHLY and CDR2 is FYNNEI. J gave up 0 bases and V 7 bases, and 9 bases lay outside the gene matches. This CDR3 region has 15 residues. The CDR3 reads CASTDRVESSYEQYF. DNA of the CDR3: TGTGCCAGCACTGACAGGGTGGAGAGCTCCTACGAGCAGTACTTC.

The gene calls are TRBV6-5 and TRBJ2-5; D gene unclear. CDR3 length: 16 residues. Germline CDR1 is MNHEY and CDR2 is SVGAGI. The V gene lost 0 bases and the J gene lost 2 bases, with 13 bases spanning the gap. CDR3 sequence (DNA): TGTGCCAGCAGTTACTCGGGCAGCATTTTACAAGAGACCCAGTACTTC. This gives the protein CASSYSGSILQETQYF.

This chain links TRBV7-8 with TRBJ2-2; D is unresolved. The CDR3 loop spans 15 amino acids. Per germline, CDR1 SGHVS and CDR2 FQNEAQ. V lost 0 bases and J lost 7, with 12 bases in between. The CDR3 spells CASSLASPLDGELFF. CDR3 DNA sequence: TGTGCCAGCAGCTTAGCATCGCCGCTTGACGGGGAGCTGTTTTTT.